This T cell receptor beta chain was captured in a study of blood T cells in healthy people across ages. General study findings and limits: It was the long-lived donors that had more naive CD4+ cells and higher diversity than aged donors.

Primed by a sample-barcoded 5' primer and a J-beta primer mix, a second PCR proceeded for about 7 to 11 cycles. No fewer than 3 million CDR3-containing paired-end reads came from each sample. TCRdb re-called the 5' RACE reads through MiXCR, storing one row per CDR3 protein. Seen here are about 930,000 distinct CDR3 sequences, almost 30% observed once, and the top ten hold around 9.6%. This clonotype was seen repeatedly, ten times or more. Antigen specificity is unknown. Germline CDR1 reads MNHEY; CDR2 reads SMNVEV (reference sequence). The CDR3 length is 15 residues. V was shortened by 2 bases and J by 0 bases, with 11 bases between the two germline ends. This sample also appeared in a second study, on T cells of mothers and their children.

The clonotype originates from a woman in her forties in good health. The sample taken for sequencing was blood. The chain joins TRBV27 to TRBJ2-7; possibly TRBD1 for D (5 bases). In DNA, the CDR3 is TGTGCCAGCAGTTTACGACAGTCGAACTCCTACGAGCAGTACTTC. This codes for CASSLRQSNSYEQYF.